The clone carrying this T cell receptor beta chain was counted many times. Its antigen is unknown. Graves' hyperthyroidism qualified as stable when ophthalmopathy did not progress within 18 months. Not enrolled were patients with uncontrolled infection, other autoimmune disease, pregnancy or lactation. Amplification targeted TCR beta CDR3 regions from RNA transcripts. Primed by the HTBI set, a first-round RT-PCR was run on the TCR CDR3. TCRdb recomputed calls from the multiplex PCR reads with MiXCR, one row per CDR3 protein. The repertoire includes about 690,000 distinct CDR3 sequences, 15% to 20% of them detected once, and 15% sits in the top ten. The data stem from a study of T cells in Graves' hyperthyroidism and ophthalmopathy. Study-level findings and limits: In blood, most of the thyroid clonotypes expanded above 0.001 were also present. A model of 13 V-J features distinguished ophthalmopathy from stable hyperthyroidism.

Germline V CDR1 and CDR2: MNHEY, SMNVEV (reference sequence). V shed 6 bases and J shed 3 bases, with 20 bases lying between them. This CDR3 spans 16 amino acids. This clonotype was obtained from a middle-aged man with Graves' hyperthyroidism. The rearrangement links TRBV27 to TRBJ1-2; TRBD1 is a possible D gene (6 bases). The sequencing sample was made of blood. CDR3 nucleotide sequence: TGTGCCAGCAGGCCACGAATGGGAAAGGGGGACTATGGCTACACCTTC. This encodes CASRPRMGKGDYGYTF.